This TCR beta chain comes out of a study of human T cells and chemical hapten exposure listed by TCRdb under 2021. Regarding the study in general: For sensitization, 2% DPC in acetone was applied to a roughly 2 cm by roughly 2 cm area of upper inner arm skin. Throughout the study period of around 25 weeks, patients also received therapeutic DPC doses to the scalp every week. Patch testing was performed on the upper back with Finn chambers containing 0.01% DPC, and the patch tests were scored after 6 days according to International Contact Dermatitis Research Group standards. Alopecia areata with under or over 50% scalp involvement, alopecia totalis and alopecia universalis were represented in the patient cohort, which was mostly female. Libraries were combined into a pool for sequencing, and differences in TCR yield between samples came mainly from small differences in library volumes within the pool. This study followed changes in the peripheral blood TCR repertoire in vivo during primary and secondary sensitization of alopecia patients to the hapten diphenylcyclopropenone (DPC). Blood was sampled from patients pre-sensitization (week 0) and at 2, 6 and about 24 weeks after DPC sensitization. Under 30 alopecia patients gave blood for TCR sequencing at one to four time points (pre-sensitization, 2, 6 and 24 weeks). General findings and caveats noted by the study authors: Expanded TCRs formed significantly more large CDR3 similarity clusters than pre-sensitization or healthy control sets, consistent with antigen-driven responses. Because every patient had alopecia, a presumed autoimmune disease, the patients' immune response might differ from that of healthy individuals. The number of PT1 expanded TCRs positively correlated with patch test score, significant at thresholds 8, 16 and 32 but not 4. Repeated subsampling changed both the strength of the expansion versus patch-test correlation and the threshold at which the correlation became significant. The number of TCRs above 1 in 1000 frequency did not change with DPC sensitization; there was no evidence of global repertoire structure alterations.

This specimen's time point label, per the study, means: pre-sensitization, week 0. This specimen's treatment or condition label, interpreted: therapeutic diphenylcyclopropenone sensitization with weekly scalp DPC. Blood at each patch-test visit was drawn before the patch test was applied. To be eligible, patients had to be aged 18 to 70, diagnosed with alopecia and judged suitable for DPC therapy, while pregnant patients were excluded. Total RNA was isolated from unfractionated whole blood collected in Tempus Blood RNA tubes. Library generation was performed with RACE. Data came from a NextSeq 500. During library preparation, unique molecular identifiers were attached to individual cDNA molecules so that TCRs could be counted in a quantitative, reproducible way. Each blood RNA sample was used to sequence both TCR alpha and TCR beta chains. Per the original workflow: A median of around 100,000 TCRs per sample was observed, with a range of 23,224 to 690,600. The Decombinator software suite was used to annotate the V, J and CDR3 of the TCR reads. Every sample was subsampled to the same number of TCRs (28,000) for the PS versus PT1 abundance plots. TCRs were defined as expanded if absent before sensitization and observed at least eight times at the 2-week time point. TCRdb trimmed public reads at Q25 via fastp, called clones via MiXCR and kept in-frame beta chains. CDR3 protein sequences are deduplicated, and each keeps its most common genes and DNA. Here the V and J calls rest on TCRdb's processing, not on the authors' analysis. The sample records a few hundred thousand distinct CDR3 sequences, around 5.5% of which are singletons. More than 8% of the sample comes from the top ten.

This clonotype was detected only a few times. Its antigen is currently not known. Nothing much larger sits one base from this clone, and base qualities are not available. The input for sequencing was whole blood, taken in connection with sensitization to the hapten diphenylcyclopropenone (DPC). The sequence was obtained from a woman aged 18-29 years with alopecia areata. Some clones in this sample may be carry-over from other donors' samples.

The DNA sequence is given as TGTGCCAGCAGTTTCCAGCTGGACATGGACACTGAAGCTTTCTTT. Translation gives CASSFQLDMDTEAFF. Here the chain combines TRBV6-2 or TRBV6-3 and TRBJ1-1, with TRBD1 as a weak D call on 5 bases. From a lookup of the germline V gene, CDR1 and CDR2 are MNHEY and SVGEGT. The CDR3 numbers 15 residues from cysteine through phenylalanine. Only CDR3 DNA is held: 45 bases, read in frame from base 1. The V and J ends are trimmed by 4 bases and 3 bases, leaving 15 bases between them.